One and the same sample provided the 9 T cell receptor beta chains below, sequenced in a study of blood T cell repertoires in COVID-19. Repertoires were generated with immunoSEQ multiplex PCR, while TCRdb's copy carries only in-frame clones and drops some. The sample has about 88,000 clones, about 89% seen once. The source material was peripheral blood. The receptors come from a human donor with active COVID-19. The donor label of this sample is uncertain.

The V and J genes are TRBV19 and TRBJ2-4, with TRBD2 identical over 14 bases. The CDR3 is 19 residues long. Germline CDR1 is LNHDA and CDR2 is SQIVND (reference sequence). Germline trimming cut 4 bases from V and 0 bases from J; bases unmatched to any gene: 8. The CDR3 here is CASSKRLAGGELAKNIQYF. The CDR3, as DNA: TGTGCCAGTAGTAAGAGACTAGCGGGGGGGGAATTAGCCAAAAACATTCAGTACTTC.

J is TRBJ2-7 and V is TRBV29-1, with 9 bases lining up with TRBD2. The germline V gene encodes CDR1 SQVTM and CDR2 ANQGSEA. CDR3 size: 13 residues. V lost 2 bases to trimming and J lost 1 base; unmatched junction nucleotides: 0. This CDR3 reads CSVELAGSYEQYF. The CDR3 DNA sequence: TGCAGCGTTGAACTAGCGGGGTCCTACGAGCAGTACTTC.

In nucleotides, the CDR3 is TGTGCCAGCAGCTTAATTTGGGGGACAGGGGATTCACCCCTCCACTTT. Protein: CASSLIWGTGDSPLHF. The genes are TRBV7-6 and TRBJ1-6; 10 bases are shared with TRBD1. Germline CDR1 SGHVS, CDR2 FNYEAQ. V shed 2 bases and J 8 bases; nucleotides not matched to a gene: 6. The CDR3 has 16 amino acids.

V and J are TRBV27 and TRBJ2-7; D might be TRBD2 (6 bases). Trimming removed 6 bases from V and 3 bases from J, with 18 bases in between. Germline CDR1 and CDR2: MNHEY and SMNVEV (reference sequence). This CDR3 has 15 residues. The CDR3 loop is CASSTSGTGFYEQYF. The CDR3 DNA sequence: TGTGCCAGCAGCACCTCCGGGACTGGCTTCTACGAGCAGTACTTC.

V usage is TRBV7-3 and J usage is TRBJ1-1; TRBD1 is a possible D gene (5 bases). With 2 bases removed from V and 0 bases from J, the gap between germline ends came to 7 bases. This CDR3 is 14 amino acids long. Germline lookup yields CDR1 SGHTA and CDR2 FQGTGA. The CDR3 region is CASSLEGVNTEAFF. For the CDR3, the DNA is TGTGCCAGCAGCTTAGAAGGGGTGAACACTGAAGCTTTCTTT.

The V gene is TRBV9, the J gene TRBJ2-3; D is unresolved. Germline V gene data show CDR1 as SGDLS and CDR2 as YYNGEE. V lost 4 bases to trimming and J lost 6 bases, with 12 bases between them. This CDR3 region has 13 residues. Written as DNA, the CDR3 is TGTGCCAGCAGCCCACCGGTCGCGGATACGCAGTATTTT. Translating it yields CASSPPVADTQYF.

This chain joins TRBV27 and TRBJ2-7; 9 bases agree with TRBD1. Trimming cost V 8 bases and J 2 bases; bases outside gene matches: 13. The CDR3 sequence is 16 residues long. Germline CDR1 and CDR2: MNHEY and SMNVEV (reference sequence). The CDR3 sequence: CASGIYVDRGAYEQYF. DNA of the CDR3: TGTGCCAGCGGCATTTATGTCGACAGGGGGGCCTACGAGCAGTACTTC.

The chain uses TRBV5-6 and TRBJ2-7; tentative D call: TRBD1 (6 bases). CDR1 and CDR2 (germline): SGHDT, YYEEEE. The CDR3 runs 17 residues. V was pared by 5 bases and J by 2 bases, with 23 bases between. This CDR3 reads CASRHRYRTAQTYEQYF. The CDR3 DNA sequence: TGTGCCAGCAGACACCGTTACAGGACAGCTCAAACCTACGAGCAGTACTTC.

This clone was counted a few times. The chain is built from TRBV5-1 and TRBJ2-3; 7 bases are shared with TRBD1. The CDR3 covers 14 residues. V shed 0 bases, J shed 5 bases, and the junction held 3 bases outside the gene matches. Germline-derived CDR1 and CDR2 are SGHRS and YFSETQ. Here the CDR3 reads CASSLGTGGDTQYF. The CDR3 region has the DNA TGCGCCAGCAGCTTGGGGACAGGAGGAGATACGCAGTATTTT.